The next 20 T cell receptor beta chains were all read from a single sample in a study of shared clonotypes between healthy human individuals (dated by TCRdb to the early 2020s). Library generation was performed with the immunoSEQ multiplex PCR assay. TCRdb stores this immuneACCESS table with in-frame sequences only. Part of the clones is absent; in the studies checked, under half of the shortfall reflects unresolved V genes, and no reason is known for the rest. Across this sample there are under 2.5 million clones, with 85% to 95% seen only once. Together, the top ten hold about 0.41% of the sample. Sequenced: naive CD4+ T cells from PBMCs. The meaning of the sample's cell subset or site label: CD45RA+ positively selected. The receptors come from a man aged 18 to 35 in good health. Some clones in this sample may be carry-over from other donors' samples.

The DNA for the CDR3 is TGTGCCAGCAGCAAGGGGAGCGGGAGGCAAGAGACCCAGTACTTC. This codes for CASSKGSGRQETQYF. The J gene is TRBJ2-5, the V gene TRBV28; the match to TRBD2 covers 9 bases. Germline assignment: CDR1 MDHEN and CDR2 SYDVKM. The CDR3 runs to 15 residues. V shed 6 bases, J shed 2 bases, and the junction held 7 bases outside the gene matches.

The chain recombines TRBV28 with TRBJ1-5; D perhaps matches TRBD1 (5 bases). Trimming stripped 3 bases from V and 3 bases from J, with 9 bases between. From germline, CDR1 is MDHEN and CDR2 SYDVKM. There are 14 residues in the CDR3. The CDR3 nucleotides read TGTGCCAGCAGTTTTGTAGGGGTCAATCAGCCCCAGCATTTT. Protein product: CASSFVGVNQPQHF.

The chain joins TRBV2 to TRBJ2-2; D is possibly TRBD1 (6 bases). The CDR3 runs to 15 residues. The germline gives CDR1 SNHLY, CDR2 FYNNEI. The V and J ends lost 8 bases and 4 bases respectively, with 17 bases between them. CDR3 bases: TGTGCCAGCGCACAGTCCGGGACAAGCACCGGGGAGCTGTTTTTT. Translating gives CASAQSGTSTGELFF.

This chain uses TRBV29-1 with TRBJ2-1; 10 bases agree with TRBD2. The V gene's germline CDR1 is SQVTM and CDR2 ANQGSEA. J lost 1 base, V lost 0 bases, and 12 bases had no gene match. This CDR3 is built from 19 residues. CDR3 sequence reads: CSVEDGGWASGRSYNEQFF. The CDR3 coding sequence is TGCAGCGTTGAAGATGGCGGTTGGGCTAGCGGGAGATCCTACAATGAGCAGTTCTTC.

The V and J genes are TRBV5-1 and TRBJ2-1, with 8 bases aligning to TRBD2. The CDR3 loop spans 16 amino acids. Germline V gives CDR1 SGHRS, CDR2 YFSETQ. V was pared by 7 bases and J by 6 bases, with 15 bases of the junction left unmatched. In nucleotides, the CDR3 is TGCGCCAGCGGGCCCCAAGCGGGAGTTGTGGGCAATGAGCAGTTCTTC. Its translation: CASGPQAGVVGNEQFF. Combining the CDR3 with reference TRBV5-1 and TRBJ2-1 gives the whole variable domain KAGVTQTPRYLIKTRGQQVTLSCSPISGHRSVSWYQQTPGQGLQFLFEYFSETQRNKGNFPGRFSGRQFSNSRSEMNVSTLELGDSALYLCASGPQAGVVGNEQFFGPGTRLTVL.

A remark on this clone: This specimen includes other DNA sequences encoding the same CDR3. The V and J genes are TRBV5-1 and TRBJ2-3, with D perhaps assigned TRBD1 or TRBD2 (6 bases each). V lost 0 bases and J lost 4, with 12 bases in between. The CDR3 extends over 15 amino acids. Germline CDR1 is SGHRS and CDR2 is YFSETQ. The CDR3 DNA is TGCGCCAGCAGCTTGGAGGGGGGAAGGGCAGATACGCAGTATTTT. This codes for CASSLEGGRADTQYF. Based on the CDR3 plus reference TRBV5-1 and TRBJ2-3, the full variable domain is KAGVTQTPRYLIKTRGQQVTLSCSPISGHRSVSWYQQTPGQGLQFLFEYFSETQRNKGNFPGRFSGRQFSNSRSEMNVSTLELGDSALYLCASSLEGGRADTQYFGPGTRLTVL.

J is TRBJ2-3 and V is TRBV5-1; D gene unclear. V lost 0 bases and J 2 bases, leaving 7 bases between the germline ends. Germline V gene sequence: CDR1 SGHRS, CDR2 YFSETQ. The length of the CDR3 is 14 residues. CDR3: CASSLEIATDTQYF. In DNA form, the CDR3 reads TGCGCCAGCAGCTTGGAGATCGCCACAGATACGCAGTATTTT.

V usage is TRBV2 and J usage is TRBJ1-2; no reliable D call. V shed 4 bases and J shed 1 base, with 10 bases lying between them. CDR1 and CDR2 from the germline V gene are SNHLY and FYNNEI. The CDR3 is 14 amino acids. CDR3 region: CASSGIARNYGYTF. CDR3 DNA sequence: TGTGCCAGCAGTGGTATAGCCCGTAACTATGGCTACACCTTC.

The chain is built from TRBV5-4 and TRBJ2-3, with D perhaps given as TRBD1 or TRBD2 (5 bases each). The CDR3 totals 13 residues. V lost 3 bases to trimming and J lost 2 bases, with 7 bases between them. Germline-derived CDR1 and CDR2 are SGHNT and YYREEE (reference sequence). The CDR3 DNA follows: TGTGCCAGCAGCTCGGGACCCACAGATACGCAGTATTTT. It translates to CASSSGPTDTQYF.

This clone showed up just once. The CDR3 loop reads CASSLGGGSSYNEQFF. CDR3 sequence (DNA): TGTGCCAGCAGTTTAGGGGGGGGAAGCTCCTACAATGAGCAGTTCTTC. The V call is TRBV27, the J call TRBJ2-1, with 7 bases matching TRBD2. Germline V gene data show CDR1 as MNHEY and CDR2 as SMNVEV (reference sequence). J gave up 0 bases and V 2 bases, and 4 bases lay outside the gene matches. The CDR3 is 16 residues long.

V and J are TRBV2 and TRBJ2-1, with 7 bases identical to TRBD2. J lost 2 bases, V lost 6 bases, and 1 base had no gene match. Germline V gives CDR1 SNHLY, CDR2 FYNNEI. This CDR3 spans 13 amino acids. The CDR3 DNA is TGTGCCAGCAGGAGCGGGACCTACAATGAGCAGTTCTTC. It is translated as CASRSGTYNEQFF.

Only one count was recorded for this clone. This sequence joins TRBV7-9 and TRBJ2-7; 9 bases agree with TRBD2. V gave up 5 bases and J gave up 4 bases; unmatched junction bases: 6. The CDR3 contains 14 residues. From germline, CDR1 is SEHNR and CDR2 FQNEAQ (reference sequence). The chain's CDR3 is CASSRISGSYEQYF. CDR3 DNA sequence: TGTGCCAGCAGCCGCATTAGCGGGAGTTACGAGCAGTACTTC.

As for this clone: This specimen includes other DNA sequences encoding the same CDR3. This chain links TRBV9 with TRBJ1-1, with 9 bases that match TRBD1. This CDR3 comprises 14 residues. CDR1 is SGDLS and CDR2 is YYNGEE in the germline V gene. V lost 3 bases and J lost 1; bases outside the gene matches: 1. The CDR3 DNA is TGTGCCAGCAGCGGGGACAGGGCGAACACTGAAGCTTTCTTT. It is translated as CASSGDRANTEAFF.

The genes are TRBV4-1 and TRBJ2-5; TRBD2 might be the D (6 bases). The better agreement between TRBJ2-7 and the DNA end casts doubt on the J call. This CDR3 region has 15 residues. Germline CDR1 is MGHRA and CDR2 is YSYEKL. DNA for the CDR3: TGCGCCAGCAGCCAAGGGGACTGGAGCTCCTACGAGCAGTACTTC. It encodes CASSQGDWSSYEQYF.

CDR3 DNA sequence: TGTGCCAGCAGCTCCCTCGGGGGGACGCCTGGTGAGCAGTTCTTC. This gives the protein CASSSLGGTPGEQFF. This chain joins TRBV7-8 and TRBJ2-1, with 7 bases matching TRBD2. Germline trimming cut 4 bases from V and 9 bases from J; bases unmatched to any gene: 12. Germline V gives CDR1 SGHVS, CDR2 FQNEAQ. This CDR3 comprises 15 residues.

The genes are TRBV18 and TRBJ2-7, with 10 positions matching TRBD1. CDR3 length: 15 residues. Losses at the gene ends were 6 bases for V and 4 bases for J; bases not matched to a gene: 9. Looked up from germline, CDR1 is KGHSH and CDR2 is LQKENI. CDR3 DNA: TGTGCCAGCTCCGGAGGGGGGGACAGGGGTTACGAGCAGTACTTC. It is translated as CASSGGGDRGYEQYF.

In DNA form, the CDR3 reads TGTGCCAGCAGTGAAGCGGGACAGATCAATCAGCCCCAGCATTTT. Amino acids: CASSEAGQINQPQHF. The chain links TRBV6-1 to TRBJ1-5; 7 bases map to TRBD1. The CDR3 is 15 amino acids. V lost 0 bases and J lost 3; bases outside the gene matches: 2. Germline V gene lookup returns CDR1 MNHNS and CDR2 SASEGT.

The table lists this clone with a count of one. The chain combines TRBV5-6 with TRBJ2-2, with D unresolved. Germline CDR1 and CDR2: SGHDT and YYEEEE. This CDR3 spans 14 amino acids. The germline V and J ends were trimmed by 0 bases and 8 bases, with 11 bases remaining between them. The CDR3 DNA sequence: TGTGCCAGCAGCTTGGTGGGCGTAGAGGGGGAGCTGTTTTTT. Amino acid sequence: CASSLVGVEGELFF.

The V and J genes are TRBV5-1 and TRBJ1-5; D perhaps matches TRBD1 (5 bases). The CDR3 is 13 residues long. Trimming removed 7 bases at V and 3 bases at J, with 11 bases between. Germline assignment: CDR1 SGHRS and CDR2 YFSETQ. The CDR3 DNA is TGCGCCAGCCGGGGGGAACCCAATCAGCCCCAGCATTTT. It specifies CASRGEPNQPQHF.

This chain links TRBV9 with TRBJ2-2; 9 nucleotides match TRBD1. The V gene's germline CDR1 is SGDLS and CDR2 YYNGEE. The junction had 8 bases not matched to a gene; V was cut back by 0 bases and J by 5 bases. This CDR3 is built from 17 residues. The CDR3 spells CASSVEYGTGLTGELFF. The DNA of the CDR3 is TGTGCCAGCAGCGTAGAATATGGGACAGGGTTAACCGGGGAGCTGTTTTTT.